Shown below are 2 T cell receptor beta chains from a single sample sequenced in a study of T-cell memory formation after mild COVID-19. TCRdb independently ran MiXCR on the 5' RACE reads; one entry per CDR3 protein. The table includes approximately 300,000 distinct CDR3 sequences, more than 15% detected once. The sequencing input was PBMCs or a T cell subset sorted from them (not recorded which). These receptors came from a man between 18 and 35 years old who had mild COVID-19 (a few samples of this study predate the infection). Cell type and time point are not known.

This clonotype was seen more than once but under ten times. The chain is built from TRBV4-3 and TRBJ1-1, with TRBD1 identical over 7 bases. Losses at the gene ends were 2 bases for V and 3 bases for J; bases not matched to a gene: 12. CDR1 and CDR2 from the germline V gene are LGHNA and YSLEER. CDR3 length: 17 amino acids. CDR3: CASSQSRTGVEDTEAFF. The CDR3 coding sequence is TGCGCCAGCAGCCAATCCCGAACAGGGGTCGAGGACACTGAAGCTTTCTTT.

This clonotype was seen only a few times. The CDR3 protein is CASSFGSSSYEQYF. The CDR3 region has the DNA TGTGCCAGCAGCTTCGGGTCTAGCTCCTACGAGCAGTACTTC. The rearrangement links TRBV7-9 to TRBJ2-7; D unclear. CDR1 and CDR2 from the germline V gene are SEHNR and FQNEAQ (reference sequence). The CDR3 has 14 residues. V lost 3 bases and J 0 bases, leaving 9 bases between the germline ends.